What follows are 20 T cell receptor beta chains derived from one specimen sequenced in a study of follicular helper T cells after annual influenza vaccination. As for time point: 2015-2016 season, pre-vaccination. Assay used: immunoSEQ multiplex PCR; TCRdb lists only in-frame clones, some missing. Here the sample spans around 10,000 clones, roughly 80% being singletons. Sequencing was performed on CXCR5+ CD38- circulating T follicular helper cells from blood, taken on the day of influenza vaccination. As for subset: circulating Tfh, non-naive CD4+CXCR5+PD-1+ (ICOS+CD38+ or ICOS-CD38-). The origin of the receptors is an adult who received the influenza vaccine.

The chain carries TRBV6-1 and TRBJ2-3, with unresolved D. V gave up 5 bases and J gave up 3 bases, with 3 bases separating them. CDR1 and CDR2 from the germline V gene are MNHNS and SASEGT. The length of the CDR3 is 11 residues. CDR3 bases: TGTGCCAGCAGTTGGACAGATACGCAGTATTTT. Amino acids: CASSWTDTQYF.

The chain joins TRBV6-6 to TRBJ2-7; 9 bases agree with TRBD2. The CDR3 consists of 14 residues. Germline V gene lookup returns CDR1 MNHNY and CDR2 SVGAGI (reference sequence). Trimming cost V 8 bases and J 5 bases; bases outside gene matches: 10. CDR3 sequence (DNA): TGTGCCAGCCGACTGGGCCAGCGGGAGGACGAGCAGTACTTC. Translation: CASRLGQREDEQYF.

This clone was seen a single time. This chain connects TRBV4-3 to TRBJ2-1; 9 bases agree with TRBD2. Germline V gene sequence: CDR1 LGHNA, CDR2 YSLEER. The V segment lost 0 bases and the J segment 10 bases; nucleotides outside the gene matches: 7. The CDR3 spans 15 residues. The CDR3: CASSQEGAGGGEQFF. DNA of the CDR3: TGCGCCAGCAGCCAAGAAGGCGCGGGAGGGGGCGAGCAGTTCTTC.

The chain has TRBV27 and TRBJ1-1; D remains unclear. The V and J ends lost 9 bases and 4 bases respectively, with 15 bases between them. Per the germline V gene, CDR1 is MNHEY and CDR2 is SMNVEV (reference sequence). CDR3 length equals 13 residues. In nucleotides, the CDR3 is TGTGCCAGTGGTCGGGCAGGAACCACTGAAGCTTTCTTT. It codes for CASGRAGTTEAFF.

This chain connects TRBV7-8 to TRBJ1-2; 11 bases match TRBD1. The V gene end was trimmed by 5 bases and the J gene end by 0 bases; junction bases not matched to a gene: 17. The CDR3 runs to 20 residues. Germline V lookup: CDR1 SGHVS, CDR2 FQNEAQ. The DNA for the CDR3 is TGTGCCAGCAGCCTACACTATTCACCGGGACAGGGGGGGGCTAACTATGGCTACACCTTC. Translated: CASSLHYSPGQGGANYGYTF. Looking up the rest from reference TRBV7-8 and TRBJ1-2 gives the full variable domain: GAGVSQSPRYKVAKRGQDVALRCDPISGHVSLFWYQQALGQGPEFLTYFQNEAQLDKSGLPSDRFFAERPEGSVSTLKIQRTQQEDSAVYLCASSLHYSPGQGGANYGYTFGSGTRLTVV.

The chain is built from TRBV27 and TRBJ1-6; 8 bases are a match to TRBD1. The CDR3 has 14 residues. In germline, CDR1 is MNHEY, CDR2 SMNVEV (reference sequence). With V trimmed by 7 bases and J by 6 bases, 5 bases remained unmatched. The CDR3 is CASIQGAGNSPLHF. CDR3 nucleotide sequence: TGTGCCAGCATCCAGGGGGCAGGTAATTCACCCCTCCACTTT.

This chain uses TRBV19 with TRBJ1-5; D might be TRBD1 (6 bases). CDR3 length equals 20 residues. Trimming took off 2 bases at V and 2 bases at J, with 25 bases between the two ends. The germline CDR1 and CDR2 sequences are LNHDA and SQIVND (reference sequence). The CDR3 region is CASSIRSGGGWGGGNQPQHF. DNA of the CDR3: TGTGCCAGTAGTATAAGGTCGGGGGGCGGCTGGGGAGGAGGCAATCAGCCCCAGCATTTT.

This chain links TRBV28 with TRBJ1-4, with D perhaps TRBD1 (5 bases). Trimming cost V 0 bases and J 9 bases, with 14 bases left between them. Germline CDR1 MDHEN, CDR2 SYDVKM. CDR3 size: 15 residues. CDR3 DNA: TGTGCCAGCAGTTTATGGGGGGGAGGCGGTCAAAAACTGTTTTTT. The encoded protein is CASSLWGGGGQKLFF.

The CDR3 nucleotides read TGTGCCATCGCCAAAGGGATCGGTATGAGCACTGAAGCTTTCTTT. As protein: CAIAKGIGMSTEAFF. The chain is built from TRBV10-3 and TRBJ1-1; D is unclear. CDR3 length: 15 amino acids. Trimming pared 8 bases from V and 4 bases from J, leaving 20 bases between. Germline V lookup: CDR1 ENHRY, CDR2 SYGVKD.

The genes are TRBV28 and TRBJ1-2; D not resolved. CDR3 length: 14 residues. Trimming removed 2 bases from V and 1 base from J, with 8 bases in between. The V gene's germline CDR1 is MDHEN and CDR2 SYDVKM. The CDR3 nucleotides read TGTGCCAGCAGTTTAGGCTTAGATAACTATGGCTACACCTTC. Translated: CASSLGLDNYGYTF.

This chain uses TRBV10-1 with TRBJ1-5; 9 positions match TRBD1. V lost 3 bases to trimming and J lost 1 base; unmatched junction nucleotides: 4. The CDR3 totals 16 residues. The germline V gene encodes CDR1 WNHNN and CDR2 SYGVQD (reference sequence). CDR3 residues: CASSDGTGMSNQPQHF. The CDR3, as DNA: TGCGCCAGCAGTGATGGGACAGGGATGAGCAATCAGCCCCAGCATTTT.

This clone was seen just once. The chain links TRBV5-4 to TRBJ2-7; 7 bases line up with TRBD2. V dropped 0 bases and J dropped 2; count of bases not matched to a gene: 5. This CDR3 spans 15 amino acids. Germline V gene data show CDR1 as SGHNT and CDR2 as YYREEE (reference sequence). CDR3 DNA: TGTGCCAGCAGCTTGGTGGGGGGGAACACCTACGAGCAGTACTTC. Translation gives CASSLVGGNTYEQYF.

The CDR3 loop reads CASSPGQGGTGELFF. CDR3 nucleotides: TGCGCCAGCAGCCCTGGACAGGGGGGAACCGGGGAGCTGTTTTTT. The chain employs TRBV4-1 and TRBJ2-2; 10 nucleotides align to TRBD1. CDR3 size: 15 residues. The germline CDR1 and CDR2 sequences are MGHRA and YSYEKL. With 4 bases clipped from V and 5 bases from J, the junction kept 4 bases outside the gene matches.

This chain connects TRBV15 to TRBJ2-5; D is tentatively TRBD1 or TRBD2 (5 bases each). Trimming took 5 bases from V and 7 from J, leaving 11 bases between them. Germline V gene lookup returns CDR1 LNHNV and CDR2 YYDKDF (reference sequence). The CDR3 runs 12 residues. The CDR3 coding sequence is TGTGCCACCAGCGGGGGATGGGGGACCCAGTACTTC. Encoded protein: CATSGGWGTQYF.

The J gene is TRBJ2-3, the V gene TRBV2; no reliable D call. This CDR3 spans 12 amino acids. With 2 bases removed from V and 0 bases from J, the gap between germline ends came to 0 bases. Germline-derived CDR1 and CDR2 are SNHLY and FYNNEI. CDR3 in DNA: TGTGCCAGCAGTGAAAGCACAGATACGCAGTATTTT. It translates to CASSESTDTQYF.

Here the CDR3 reads CASSQDRPRGLAVYNEQFF. The CDR3 nucleotides are TGCGCCAGCAGCCAAGATCGACCTCGCGGGCTAGCGGTCTACAATGAGCAGTTCTTC. The chain links TRBV4-3 to TRBJ2-1, with 7 bases matching TRBD2. V shed 0 bases, J shed 3 bases, and the junction held 14 bases outside the gene matches. The CDR3 runs 19 residues. The germline V gene has CDR1 LGHNA and CDR2 YSLEER.

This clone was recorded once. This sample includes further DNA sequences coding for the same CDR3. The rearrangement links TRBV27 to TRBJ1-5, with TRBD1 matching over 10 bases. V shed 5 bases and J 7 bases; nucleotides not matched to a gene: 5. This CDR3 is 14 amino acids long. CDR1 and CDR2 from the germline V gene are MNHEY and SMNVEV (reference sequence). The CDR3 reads CASSRTGGGQPQHF. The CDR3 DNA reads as TGTGCCAGCAGTAGGACAGGGGGGGGGCAGCCCCAGCATTTT.

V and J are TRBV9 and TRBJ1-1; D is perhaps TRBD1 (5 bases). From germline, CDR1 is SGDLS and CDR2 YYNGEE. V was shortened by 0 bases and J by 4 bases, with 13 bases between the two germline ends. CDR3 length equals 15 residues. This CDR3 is CASSVAFGAGTEAFF. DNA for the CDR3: TGTGCCAGCAGCGTAGCTTTTGGGGCGGGCACTGAAGCTTTCTTT.

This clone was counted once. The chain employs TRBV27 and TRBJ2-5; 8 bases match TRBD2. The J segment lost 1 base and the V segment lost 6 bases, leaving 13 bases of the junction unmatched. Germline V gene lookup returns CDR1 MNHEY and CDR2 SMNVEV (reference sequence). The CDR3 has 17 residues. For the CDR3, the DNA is TGTGCCAGCAGCCGACCCCCTCGCGGGAGGATCCAAGAGACCCAGTACTTC. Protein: CASSRPPRGRIQETQYF.

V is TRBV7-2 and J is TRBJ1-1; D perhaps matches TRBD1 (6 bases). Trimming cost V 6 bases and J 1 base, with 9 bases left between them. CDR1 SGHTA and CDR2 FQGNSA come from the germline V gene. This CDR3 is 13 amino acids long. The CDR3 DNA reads TGTGCCAGCAGTTCACAGGGGAACACTGAAGCTTTCTTT. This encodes CASSSQGNTEAFF.